What follows are 18 T cell receptor beta chains derived from one specimen sequenced in a study of blood T cell repertoires in COVID-19. This table comes from immunoSEQ multiplex PCR, and its TCRdb copy is limited to in-frame clones, with some not included. The sample carries 90,000 to 150,000 clones, around 82% recorded once. Sequencing was performed on peripheral blood. These receptors were obtained from a human donor in a cohort sampled during active COVID-19.

The chain recombines TRBV2 with TRBJ2-7, with no clear D. The V gene lost 2 bases and the J gene lost 4 bases, with 9 bases spanning the gap. The CDR3 runs 13 residues. Germline CDR1 SNHLY, CDR2 FYNNEI. Here the CDR3 DNA reads TGTGCCAGCAGTGAACTGGTCGGGTACGAGCAGTACTTC. Its protein product is CASSELVGYEQYF.

This chain links TRBV6-1 with TRBJ2-5; D is perhaps TRBD1 (5 bases). This CDR3 contains 15 residues. Between the trimmed V and J ends, which lost 1 base and 1 base, there was a span of 10 bases. Germline CDR1 and CDR2: MNHNS and SASEGT. The CDR3 sequence: CASSEGVGRQETQYF. The CDR3 nucleotides read TGTGCCAGCAGTGAAGGGGTGGGGCGCCAAGAGACCCAGTACTTC.

The chain has TRBV19 and TRBJ2-3, with 9 bases fitting TRBD2. The V gene end was trimmed by 7 bases and the J gene end by 6 bases; junction bases not matched to a gene: 14. Germline-derived CDR1 and CDR2 are LNHDA and SQIVND (reference sequence). The CDR3 runs 16 residues. The CDR3 DNA reads as TGTGCCAGTACAGATTTGAGTAGCGGGGGAGTCGATACGCAGTATTTT. It yields the protein CASTDLSSGGVDTQYF.

The genes are TRBV5-1 and TRBJ2-7, with TRBD2 identical over 10 bases. Losses at the gene ends were 1 base for V and 11 bases for J; bases not matched to a gene: 15. The CDR3 length is 16 residues. Germline assignment: CDR1 SGHRS and CDR2 YFSETQ. CDR3 nucleotide sequence: TGCGCCAGCAGCTTGTCCTATCCTAGCGGGGGTGAACGAGAGTACTTC. Protein: CASSLSYPSGGEREYF.

V gene TRBV18 combines with J gene TRBJ2-1; no firm D call. Germline V gene data show CDR1 as KGHSH and CDR2 as LQKENI. V was clipped by 2 bases and J by 8 bases, with 7 bases between them. CDR3 length: 12 amino acids. The CDR3 region has the DNA TGTGCCAGCTCACCAGATAGCCATGAGCAGTTCTTC. Translating gives CASSPDSHEQFF.

This clone was recorded a few times. The chain carries TRBV3-1 (or the pseudogene TRBV3-2) and TRBJ2-2; D unclear. The CDR3 loop spans 15 amino acids. Germline V gene lookup returns CDR1 LGHDT and CDR2 YNNKEL (reference sequence). V was trimmed by 0 bases and J by 6 bases, leaving 11 bases between them. The CDR3 nucleotides read TGTGCCAGCAGCCAAGACCGGTTTTACGCCGGGGAGCTGTTTTTT. Residues: CASSQDRFYAGELFF.

The V gene is TRBV6-2 or TRBV6-3, the J gene TRBJ2-7; 10 bases are shared with TRBD2. This CDR3 region has 17 residues. Trimming cost V 0 bases and J 0 bases; bases outside gene matches: 5. Germline-derived CDR1 and CDR2 are MNHEY and SVGEGT. CDR3 bases: TGTGCCAGCAGTTACTCGACTAGCGGGCCCCCCTCCTACGAGCAGTACTTC. Protein product: CASSYSTSGPPSYEQYF.

CDR3 residues: CSVEAKGQDFYYEQYF. The CDR3 DNA sequence: TGCAGCGTTGAAGCTAAGGGACAGGACTTCTACTACGAGCAGTACTTC. This chain links TRBV29-1 with TRBJ2-7, with 8 bases identical to TRBD1. There are 16 residues in the CDR3. V trimming: 1 base; J trimming: 3 bases; junction bases outside the gene matches: 11. The germline V gene encodes CDR1 SQVTM and CDR2 ANQGSEA.

The chain couples TRBV7-2 to TRBJ1-1, with 12 bases that match TRBD1. The CDR3 covers 14 residues. Germline trimming cut 4 bases from V and 5 bases from J; bases unmatched to any gene: 2. The V gene's germline CDR1 is SGHTA and CDR2 FQGNSA. This CDR3 is CASSWDRGRTEAFF. CDR3 sequence (DNA): TGTGCCAGCAGCTGGGACAGGGGGCGAACTGAAGCTTTCTTT.

CDR3 sequence (DNA): TGTGCCGCAAGCAGGCCAACGTCGACCTACAATGAGCAGTTCTTC. This codes for CAASRPTSTYNEQFF. The chain joins TRBV5-4 to TRBJ2-1; D is unresolved. The germline gives CDR1 SGHNT, CDR2 YYREEE (reference sequence). CDR3 size: 15 residues. The V and J ends lost 10 bases and 2 bases respectively, with 19 bases between them.

The CDR3 loop is CASSFFSGGENEQFF. The CDR3 DNA reads TGTGCCAGCAGCTTTTTTAGCGGGGGCGAAAATGAGCAGTTCTTC. This chain joins TRBV7-2 and TRBJ2-1, with 9 bases aligning to TRBD2. V dropped 3 bases and J dropped 7; count of bases not matched to a gene: 7. In germline, CDR1 is SGHTA, CDR2 FQGNSA. There are 15 residues in the CDR3.

With regard to this clone: Since no conserved phenylalanine or tryptophan closes the CDR3, a read error is the likely cause. The genes are TRBV6-5 and TRBJ1-1, with D perhaps TRBD1 (6 bases). Germline assignment: CDR1 MNHEY and CDR2 SVGAGI. The CDR3 length is 14 residues. Trimming shortened V by 6 bases and J by 1 base, and 12 bases separated the two germline ends. The CDR3 DNA reads TGTGCCAGCAGGACTCCGGGACAGAACACTGAAGCTTTCTCT. Residues: CASRTPGQNTEAFS.

The chain couples TRBV7-8 to TRBJ2-3, with D possibly matching TRBD1 (6 bases). V shed 5 bases and J shed 3 bases, with 12 bases lying between them. The CDR3 length is 14 residues. Germline V gives CDR1 SGHVS, CDR2 FQNEAQ. CDR3 sequence reads: CASSMRQGTDTQYF. The DNA for the CDR3 is TGTGCCAGCAGCATGCGTCAGGGGACAGATACGCAGTATTTT.

The chain couples TRBV2 to TRBJ1-3, with D perhaps matching TRBD1 (5 bases). The length of the CDR3 is 14 residues. Trimming removed 3 bases from V and 0 bases from J, with 6 bases in between. CDR1 SNHLY and CDR2 FYNNEI come from the germline V gene. The CDR3 bases are TGTGCCAGCAGTGAGGGGGGCTCTGGAAACACCATATATTTT. Translation: CASSEGGSGNTIYF.

The chain employs TRBV27 and TRBJ2-3; TRBD2 might be the D (6 bases). The CDR3 is made up of 17 amino acids. V lost 0 bases and J lost 0, with 13 bases in between. The germline gives CDR1 MNHEY, CDR2 SMNVEV (reference sequence). CDR3 bases: TGTGCCAGCAGTTTATCTTCACTAGCCCTCAGCACAGATACGCAGTATTTT. Translation gives CASSLSSLALSTDTQYF.

V usage is TRBV6-2 or TRBV6-3 and J usage is TRBJ1-5; D not certain. The germline V and J ends were trimmed by 5 bases and 4 bases, with 18 bases remaining between them. This CDR3 contains 16 residues. Germline assignment: CDR1 MNHEY and CDR2 SVGEGT. CDR3 in DNA: TGTGCCAGCAGTCCCACACAACAACAAGTTAATCAGCCCCAGCATTTT. Its translation: CASSPTQQQVNQPQHF.

The chain combines TRBV6-2 or TRBV6-3 with TRBJ2-1; 9 positions match TRBD2. Germline V gives CDR1 MNHEY, CDR2 SVGEGT. J lost 0 bases, V lost 0 bases, and 15 bases had no gene match. This CDR3 has 21 residues. The CDR3 region is CASSYSSFGGGAVSSYNEQFF. The CDR3 DNA is TGTGCCAGCAGTTACTCGTCTTTCGGCGGGGGGGCCGTGAGCTCCTACAATGAGCAGTTCTTC.

This clone was seen only a few times. This rearrangement joins TRBV6-6 to TRBJ1-1; 8 positions match TRBD1. V gave up 5 bases and J gave up 4 bases; unmatched junction bases: 3. The CDR3 covers 13 residues. The V gene's germline CDR1 is MNHNY and CDR2 SVGAGI (reference sequence). CDR3 sequence reads: CASSQGAATEAFF. CDR3 nucleotide sequence: TGTGCCAGCAGTCAGGGGGCGGCCACTGAAGCTTTCTTT.